Following are 13 T cell receptor beta chains from one sample sequenced in a study of T cells after somatic rescue of genetic block. The table came from immunoSEQ multiplex PCR; TCRdb's copy has only in-frame clones and leaves some out. The profile covers approximately 110,000 clones, with over 80% appearing a single time and roughly 1.5% taken by the ten largest. The sample was peripheral blood mononuclear cells (PBMCs). These receptors all come from a woman aged 18-30 years.

This clone has just a few counts. This chain links TRBV19 with TRBJ1-1; the D is unclear. Germline assignment: CDR1 LNHDA and CDR2 SQIVND (reference sequence). The CDR3 length is 14 residues. V lost 3 bases and J lost 5, with 13 bases in between. CDR3 sequence (DNA): TGTGCCAGTAGTATCGTGGCGGGTCGGACTGAAGCTTTCTTT. Translating gives CASSIVAGRTEAFF.

This clone was observed a few times. This chain links TRBV5-1 with TRBJ1-1; unclear D gene. Trimming pared 2 bases from V and 4 bases from J, leaving 12 bases between. The CDR3 is made up of 14 amino acids. Germline CDR1 reads SGHRS; CDR2 reads YFSETQ. CDR3 nucleotide sequence: TGCGCCAGCAGCTTTCATAACACGGGCACTGAAGCTTTCTTT. Translation gives CASSFHNTGTEAFF. Variable domain in full (rest from reference TRBV5-1 and TRBJ1-1): KAGVTQTPRYLIKTRGQQVTLSCSPISGHRSVSWYQQTPGQGLQFLFEYFSETQRNKGNFPGRFSGRQFSNSRSEMNVSTLELGDSALYLCASSFHNTGTEAFFGQGTRLTVV.

V is TRBV19 and J is TRBJ1-2; 7 bases line up with TRBD1. The ends lost 1 base at V and 2 bases at J; junction bases unmatched: 4. Per the germline V gene, CDR1 is LNHDA and CDR2 is SQIVND (reference sequence). The CDR3 covers 15 residues. CDR3 sequence (DNA): TGTGCCAGTAGTATAGGGGACAGACCCAACTATGGCTACACCTTC. This translates into CASSIGDRPNYGYTF.

The V gene is TRBV30, the J gene TRBJ2-1, with TRBD2 identical over 10 bases. The CDR3 has 16 residues. Germline V gives CDR1 GTSNPN, CDR2 SVGIG (reference sequence). Losses at the gene ends were 7 bases for V and 4 bases for J; bases not matched to a gene: 13. The CDR3 reads CAFPRVAGGQYNEQFF. The CDR3 nucleotides read TGTGCCTTCCCGAGGGTAGCGGGGGGCCAGTACAATGAGCAGTTCTTC.

This sequence joins TRBV4-1 and TRBJ2-7, with D tentatively TRBD1 (6 bases). From germline, CDR1 is MGHRA and CDR2 YSYEKL. This CDR3 contains 15 residues. The V end was cut by 0 bases, the J end by 3 bases, with 12 bases between. CDR3 sequence reads: CASSQERTVNYEQYF. The CDR3 nucleotides are TGCGCCAGCAGCCAAGAACGGACAGTCAACTACGAGCAGTACTTC.

The V and J genes are TRBV30 and TRBJ1-2; D not certain. The V gene's germline CDR1 is GTSNPN and CDR2 SVGIG (reference sequence). The V gene lost 3 bases and the J gene lost 1 base, with 6 bases spanning the gap. This CDR3 has 12 amino acids. DNA of the CDR3: TGTGCCTGGAGAGGATATAACTATGGCTACACCTTC. Its translation is CAWRGYNYGYTF.

The rearrangement links TRBV5-6 to TRBJ1-5; maybe TRBD1 (5 bases). The germline V gene encodes CDR1 SGHDT and CDR2 YYEEEE. Trimming pared 0 bases from V and 0 bases from J, leaving 7 bases between. The CDR3 has 15 residues. The CDR3 protein is CASSLGGYSNQPQHF. The CDR3 DNA follows: TGTGCCAGCAGCTTGGGGGGGTATAGCAATCAGCCCCAGCATTTT. The full variable domain, rest sourced from reference TRBV5-6 and TRBJ1-5, is DAGVTQSPTHLIKTRGQQVTLRCSPKSGHDTVSWYQQALGQGPQFIFQYYEEEERQRGNFPDRFSGHQFPNYSSELNVNALLLGDSALYLCASSLGGYSNQPQHFGDGTRLSIL.

V usage is TRBV5-1 and J usage is TRBJ2-6; D gene unclear. The CDR3 consists of 15 residues. Looked up from germline, CDR1 is SGHRS and CDR2 is YFSETQ. The V and J ends lost 10 bases and 4 bases respectively, with 18 bases between them. CDR3 in amino acids: CAPSLEWWGANVLTF. The CDR3, as DNA: TGCGCCCCCAGCTTGGAGTGGTGGGGGGCCAACGTCCTGACTTTC.

The rearrangement uses TRBV6-6 and TRBJ1-6; D is unclear. The CDR3 is 15 amino acids. V lost 2 bases to trimming and J lost 6 bases, with 11 bases between them. The germline V gene has CDR1 MNHNY and CDR2 SVGAGI (reference sequence). The CDR3 is CASSYDVGPNSPLHF. The CDR3 DNA reads as TGTGCCAGCAGTTACGATGTAGGCCCTAATTCACCCCTCCACTTT.

The chain recombines TRBV29-1 with TRBJ1-1; D is unclear. The CDR3 has 14 residues. Germline assignment: CDR1 SQVTM and CDR2 ANQGSEA. The V end lost 1 base, the J end lost 0 bases, and 9 bases lay between the germline ends. CDR3 protein: CSVEGRQMNTEAFF. In DNA, the CDR3 is TGCAGCGTTGAAGGACGGCAAATGAACACTGAAGCTTTCTTT.

The genes are TRBV7-6 and TRBJ1-5; 7 bases are a match to TRBD1. CDR3 size: 14 residues. Germline assignment: CDR1 SGHVS and CDR2 FNYEAQ. Germline trimming cut 6 bases from V and 4 bases from J; bases unmatched to any gene: 6. This CDR3 is CASSLPGQNQPQHF. CDR3 DNA sequence: TGTGCCAGCAGTTTACCGGGACAGAATCAGCCCCAGCATTTT.

This sequence joins TRBV6-5 and TRBJ1-1; tentatively, D is TRBD1 (5 bases). The V end lost 4 bases, the J end lost 2 bases, and 8 bases lay between the germline ends. This CDR3 has 13 residues. The germline CDR1 and CDR2 sequences are MNHEY and SVGAGI. The CDR3 DNA reads TGTGCCAGCAGTTGGGGACCTAACACTGAAGCTTTCTTT. Protein: CASSWGPNTEAFF.

The chain is built from TRBV7-6 and TRBJ2-5; D not resolved. Trimming removed 0 bases from V and 0 bases from J, with 5 bases in between. Germline-derived CDR1 and CDR2 are SGHVS and FNYEAQ. This CDR3 comprises 14 residues. This CDR3 is CASSLAQNQETQYF. The CDR3 DNA is TGTGCCAGCAGCTTAGCCCAGAACCAAGAGACCCAGTACTTC.